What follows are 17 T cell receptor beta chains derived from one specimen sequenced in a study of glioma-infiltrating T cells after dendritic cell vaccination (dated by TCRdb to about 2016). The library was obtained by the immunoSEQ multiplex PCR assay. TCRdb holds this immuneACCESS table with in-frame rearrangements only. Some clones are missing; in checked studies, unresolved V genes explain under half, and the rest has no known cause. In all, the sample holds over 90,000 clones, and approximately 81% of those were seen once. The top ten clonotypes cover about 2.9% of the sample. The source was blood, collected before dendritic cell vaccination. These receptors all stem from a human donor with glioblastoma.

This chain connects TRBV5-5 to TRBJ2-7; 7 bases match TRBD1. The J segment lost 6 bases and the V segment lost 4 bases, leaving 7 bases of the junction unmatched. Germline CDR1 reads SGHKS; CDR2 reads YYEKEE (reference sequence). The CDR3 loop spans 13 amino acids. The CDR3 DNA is TGTGCCAGCAGCCCACCCAGGGGGATCGAGCAGTACTTC. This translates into CASSPPRGIEQYF.

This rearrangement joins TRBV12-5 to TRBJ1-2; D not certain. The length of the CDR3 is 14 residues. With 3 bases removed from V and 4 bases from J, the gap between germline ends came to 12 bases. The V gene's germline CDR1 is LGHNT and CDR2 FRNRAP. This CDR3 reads CASGFPSAGYGYTF. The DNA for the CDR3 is TGTGCTAGTGGTTTCCCGTCAGCGGGCTATGGCTACACCTTC.

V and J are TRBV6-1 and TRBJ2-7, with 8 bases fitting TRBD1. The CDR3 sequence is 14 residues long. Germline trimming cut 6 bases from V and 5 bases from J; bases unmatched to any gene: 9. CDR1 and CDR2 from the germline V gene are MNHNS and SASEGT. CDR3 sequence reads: CASRRTGWENEQYF. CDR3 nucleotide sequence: TGTGCCAGCAGACGGACAGGGTGGGAGAACGAGCAGTACTTC.

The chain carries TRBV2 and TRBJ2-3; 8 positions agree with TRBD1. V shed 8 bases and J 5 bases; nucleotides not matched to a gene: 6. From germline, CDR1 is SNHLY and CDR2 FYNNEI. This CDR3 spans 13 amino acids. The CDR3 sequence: CASGAGTGDTQYF. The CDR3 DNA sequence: TGTGCCAGCGGAGCCGGGACAGGAGATACGCAGTATTTT.

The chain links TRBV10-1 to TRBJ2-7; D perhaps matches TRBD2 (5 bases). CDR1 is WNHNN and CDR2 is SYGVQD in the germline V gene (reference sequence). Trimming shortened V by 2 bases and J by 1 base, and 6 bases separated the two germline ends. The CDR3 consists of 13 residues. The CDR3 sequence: CASSESGSYEQYF. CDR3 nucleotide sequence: TGCGCCAGCAGTGAGAGCGGATCCTACGAGCAGTACTTC.

The CDR3 loop is CASSQEGGVLEKLFF. Here the CDR3 DNA reads TGCGCCAGCAGCCAGGAAGGGGGCGTTCTGGAAAAACTGTTTTTT. The chain recombines TRBV4-3 with TRBJ1-4; 7 nucleotides match TRBD1. Germline lookup yields CDR1 LGHNA and CDR2 YSLEER. The CDR3 consists of 15 residues. Trimming removed 3 bases from V and 8 bases from J; junction bases left unmatched: 9.

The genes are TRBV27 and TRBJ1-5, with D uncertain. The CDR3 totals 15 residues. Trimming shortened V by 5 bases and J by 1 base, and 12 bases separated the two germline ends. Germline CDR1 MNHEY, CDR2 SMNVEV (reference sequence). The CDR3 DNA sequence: TGTGCCAGCAGTCCCTACGCCACCAGCAATCAGCCCCAGCATTTT. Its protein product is CASSPYATSNQPQHF.

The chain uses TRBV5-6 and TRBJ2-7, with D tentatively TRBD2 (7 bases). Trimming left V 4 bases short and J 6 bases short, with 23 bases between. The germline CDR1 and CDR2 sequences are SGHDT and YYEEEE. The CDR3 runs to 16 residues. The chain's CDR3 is CASSPGRGGAYTEQYF. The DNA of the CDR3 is TGTGCCAGCAGCCCCGGAAGGGGGGGCGCGTATACCGAGCAGTACTTC.

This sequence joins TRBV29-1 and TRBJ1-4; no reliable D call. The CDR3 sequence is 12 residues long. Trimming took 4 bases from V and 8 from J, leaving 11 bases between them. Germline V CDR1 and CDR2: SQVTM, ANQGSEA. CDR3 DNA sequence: TGCAGCGTTGGGAATACAGTGGAAAAACTGTTTTTT. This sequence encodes CSVGNTVEKLFF. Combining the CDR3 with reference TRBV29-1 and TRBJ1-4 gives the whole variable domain SAVISQKPSRDICQRGTSLTIQCQVDSQVTMMFWYRQQPGQSLTLIATANQGSEATYESGFVIDKFPISRPNLTFSTLTVSNMSPEDSSIYLCSVGNTVEKLFFGSGTQLSVL.

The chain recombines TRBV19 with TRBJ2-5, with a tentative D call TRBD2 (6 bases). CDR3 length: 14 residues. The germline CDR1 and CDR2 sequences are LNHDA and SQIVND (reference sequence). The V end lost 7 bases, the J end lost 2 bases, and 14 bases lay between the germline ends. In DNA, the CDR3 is TGTGCCAGTATGGTCGGGGGAAGTCAAGAGACCCAGTACTTC. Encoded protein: CASMVGGSQETQYF. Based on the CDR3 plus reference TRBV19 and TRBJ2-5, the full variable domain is DGGITQSPKYLFRKEGQNVTLSCEQNLNHDAMYWYRQDPGQGLRLIYYSQIVNDFQKGDIAEGYSVSREKKESFPLTVTSAQKNPTAFYLCASMVGGSQETQYFGPGTRLLVL.

As DNA, the CDR3 is TGTGCCAGCCCTAGCGCAGAAGAGACCCAGTACTTC. Translated: CASPSAEETQYF. The chain employs TRBV25-1 and TRBJ2-5; a possible D gene is TRBD2 (6 bases). Germline values: CDR1 MGHDK, CDR2 SYGVNS. V lost 8 bases and J 3 bases, leaving 10 bases between the germline ends. The CDR3 sequence is 12 residues long.

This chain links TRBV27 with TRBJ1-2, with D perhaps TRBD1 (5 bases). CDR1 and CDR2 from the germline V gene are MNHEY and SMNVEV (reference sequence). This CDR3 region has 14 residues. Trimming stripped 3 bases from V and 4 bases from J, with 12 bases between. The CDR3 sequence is CASSFRGGAYGYTF. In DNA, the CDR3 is TGTGCCAGCAGTTTTAGGGGAGGGGCCTATGGCTACACCTTC.

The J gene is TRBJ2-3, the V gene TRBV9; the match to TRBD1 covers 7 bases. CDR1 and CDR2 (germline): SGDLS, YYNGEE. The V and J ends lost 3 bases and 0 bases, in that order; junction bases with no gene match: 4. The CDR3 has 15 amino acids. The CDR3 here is CASSADRPSTDTQYF. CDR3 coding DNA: TGTGCCAGCAGCGCGGACAGGCCTAGCACAGATACGCAGTATTTT.

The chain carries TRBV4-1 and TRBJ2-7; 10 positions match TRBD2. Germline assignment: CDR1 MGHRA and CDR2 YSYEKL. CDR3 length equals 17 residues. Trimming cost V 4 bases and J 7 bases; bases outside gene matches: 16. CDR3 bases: TGCGCCAGCAGCCTCGGAGTAGCGGGGGGCCCCGCCGCGGAGCAGTACTTC. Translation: CASSLGVAGGPAAEQYF.

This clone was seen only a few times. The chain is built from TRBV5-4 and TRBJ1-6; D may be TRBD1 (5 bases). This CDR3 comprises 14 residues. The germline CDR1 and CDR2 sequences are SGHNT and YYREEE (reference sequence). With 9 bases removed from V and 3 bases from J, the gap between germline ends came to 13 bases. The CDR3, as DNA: TGTGCCACCAGATTGACAGACTATAATTCACCCCTCCACTTT. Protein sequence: CATRLTDYNSPLHF.

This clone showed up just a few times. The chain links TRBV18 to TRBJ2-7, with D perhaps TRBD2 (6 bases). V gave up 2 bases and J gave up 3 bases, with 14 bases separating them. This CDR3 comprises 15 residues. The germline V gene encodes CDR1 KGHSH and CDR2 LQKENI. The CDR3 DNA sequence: TGTGCCAGCTCACCATACCGGGACTCCCTCTACGAGCAGTACTTC. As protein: CASSPYRDSLYEQYF.

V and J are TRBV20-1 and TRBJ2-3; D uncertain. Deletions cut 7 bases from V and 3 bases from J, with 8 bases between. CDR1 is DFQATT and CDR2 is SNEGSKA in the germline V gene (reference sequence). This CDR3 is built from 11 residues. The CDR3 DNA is TGCAGTGTCTACGGGACAGATACGCAGTATTTT. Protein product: CSVYGTDTQYF.